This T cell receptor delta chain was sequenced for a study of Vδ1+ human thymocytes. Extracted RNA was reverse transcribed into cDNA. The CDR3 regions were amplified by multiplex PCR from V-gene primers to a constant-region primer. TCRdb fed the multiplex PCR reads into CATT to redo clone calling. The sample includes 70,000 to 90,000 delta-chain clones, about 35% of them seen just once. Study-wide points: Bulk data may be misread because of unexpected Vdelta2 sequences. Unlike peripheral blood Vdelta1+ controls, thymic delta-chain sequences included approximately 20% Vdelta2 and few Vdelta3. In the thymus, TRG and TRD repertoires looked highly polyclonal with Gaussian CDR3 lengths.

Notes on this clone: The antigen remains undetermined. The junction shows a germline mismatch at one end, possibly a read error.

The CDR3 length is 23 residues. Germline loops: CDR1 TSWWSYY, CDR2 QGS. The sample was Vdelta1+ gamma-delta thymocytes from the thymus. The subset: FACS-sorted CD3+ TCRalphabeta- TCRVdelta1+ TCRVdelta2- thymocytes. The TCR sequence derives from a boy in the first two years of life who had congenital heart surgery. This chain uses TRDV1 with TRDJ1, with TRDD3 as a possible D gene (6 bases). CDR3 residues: CALGDTKTSGPIRLGQYTDKLIF. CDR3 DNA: TGCGCTCTTGGGGACACAAAAACATCCGGACCGATCCGACTGGGCCAGTACACCGATAAACTCATCTTT.